The rows below give T cell receptor beta chains drawn from one sample of a study of vaccination effects on CD4 cells after COVID-19. Some clones are missing from TCRdb's copy, which holds only in-frame ones; the method was immunoSEQ multiplex PCR. This sample has around 24,000 clones, with roughly 70% found just once. Their cognate antigens are unknown. The starting material was CD4+ T cells from PBMCs cultured with SARS-CoV-2 spike peptides, obtained before COVID-19 vaccination. The receptors were sampled from a human donor who received a COVID-19 vaccine. Both conserved end residues are part of each CDR3. The order of the fields is V gene, CDR3 length, D gene, J gene, clone size, CDR3 protein, CDR3 DNA. The D gene is left open where the match is weak. Clone size, where shown, is once, few, many, or a class for clones that have expanded.

v_gene: TRBV6-1
len: 13
d_gene: NA
j_gene: TRBJ1-5
abundance: NA
CDR3aa: CASSEREGQPQHF
CDR3nt: TGTGCCAGCAGTGAAAGGGAGGGCCAGCCCCAGCATTTT

v_gene: TRBV5-1
len: 14
d_gene: NA
j_gene: TRBJ1-2
abundance: NA
CDR3aa: CASSSVGREFGYTF
CDR3nt: TGCGCCAGCAGCTCAGTTGGCCGCGAATTCGGCTACACCTTC

v_gene: TRBV30
len: 16
d_gene: TRBD2
j_gene: TRBJ2-3
abundance: NA
CDR3aa: CAWSVFSGGRTDTQYF
CDR3nt: TGTGCCTGGAGTGTGTTTAGCGGGGGGCGCACAGATACGCAGTATTTT

v_gene: TRBV4-1
len: 16
d_gene: TRBD1
j_gene: TRBJ1-6
abundance: NA
CDR3aa: CASSQVGTGINSPLHF
CDR3nt: TGCGCCAGCAGCCAAGTTGGGACAGGGATTAATTCACCCCTCCACTTT

v_gene: TRBV10-1
len: 12
d_gene: TRBD1
j_gene: TRBJ1-5
abundance: few
CDR3aa: CARTGDNQPQHF
CDR3nt: TGCGCCAGGACAGGGGATAATCAGCCCCAGCATTTT

v_gene: TRBV4-2
len: 17
d_gene: TRBD2
j_gene: TRBJ2-3
abundance: NA
CDR3aa: CASSRLEAGGTPDTQYF
CDR3nt: TGTGCCAGCAGCCGCCTTGAGGCGGGAGGGACCCCAGATACGCAGTATTTT

v_gene: TRBV6-5
len: 14
d_gene: TRBD2
j_gene: TRBJ2-1
abundance: NA
CDR3aa: CASRGASGYNEQFF
CDR3nt: TGTGCCAGCAGGGGGGCTAGCGGGTACAATGAGCAGTTCTTC

v_gene: TRBV18
len: 15
d_gene: TRBD1
j_gene: TRBJ2-1
abundance: few
CDR3aa: CASSPGTDLVSGQFF
CDR3nt: TGTGCCAGCTCACCGGGGACAGACCTCGTATCAGGGCAGTTCTTC

v_gene: TRBV7-9
len: 17
d_gene: NA
j_gene: TRBJ2-1
abundance: NA
CDR3aa: CASSLSSGPSSYNEQFF
CDR3nt: TGTGCCAGCAGCTTATCGAGCGGGCCGAGCTCCTACAATGAGCAGTTCTTC

v_gene: TRBV6-2/TRBV6-3
len: 15
d_gene: NA
j_gene: TRBJ2-3
abundance: NA
CDR3aa: CASSYSSGNTDTQYF
CDR3nt: TGTGCCAGCAGTTACTCGTCGGGAAACACAGATACGCAGTATTTT

v_gene: TRBV20-1
len: 14
d_gene: NA
j_gene: TRBJ2-7
abundance: NA
CDR3aa: CSASVRTDFYEQYF
CDR3nt: TGCAGTGCTAGTGTTCGGACAGACTTCTACGAGCAGTACTTC

v_gene: TRBV5-1
len: 16
d_gene: NA
j_gene: TRBJ1-3
abundance: once
CDR3aa: CASSRAGIGSGNTIYF
CDR3nt: TGCGCCAGCAGCCGTGCGGGGATCGGCAGTGGAAACACCATATATTTT

v_gene: TRBV6-5
len: 15
d_gene: NA
j_gene: TRBJ1-6
abundance: few
CDR3aa: CASSYPPGTGSPLHF
CDR3nt: TGTGCCAGCAGTTACCCCCCGGGAACTGGTTCACCCCTCCACTTT

v_gene: TRBV24-1
len: 16
d_gene: TRBD1
j_gene: TRBJ2-2
abundance: NA
CDR3aa: CATSDPRTGGTGELFF
CDR3nt: TGTGCCACCAGTGACCCCCGGACAGGGGGCACCGGGGAGCTGTTTTTT

v_gene: TRBV19
len: 17
d_gene: TRBD2
j_gene: TRBJ2-7
abundance: NA
CDR3aa: CASSIEGSRGTTYEQYF
CDR3nt: TGTGCCAGTAGTATAGAAGGGTCGCGGGGGACCACCTACGAGCAGTACTTC

v_gene: TRBV5-1
len: 12
d_gene: NA
j_gene: TRBJ1-2
abundance: NA
CDR3aa: CASSLEGLSYTF
CDR3nt: TGCGCCAGCAGCTTGGAGGGACTTAGCTACACCTTC

v_gene: TRBV19
len: 16
d_gene: NA
j_gene: TRBJ2-1
abundance: NA
CDR3aa: CASRADPTNPYNEQFF
CDR3nt: TGTGCCAGTAGGGCCGACCCGACAAACCCCTACAATGAGCAGTTCTTC

v_gene: TRBV2
len: 12
d_gene: NA
j_gene: TRBJ1-2
abundance: NA
CDR3aa: CASSEQSYGYTF
CDR3nt: TGTGCCAGCAGTGAACAGAGCTATGGCTACACCTTC

v_gene: TRBV6-5
len: 15
d_gene: TRBD1
j_gene: TRBJ1-1
abundance: NA
CDR3aa: CASSLQGASLTEAFF
CDR3nt: TGTGCCAGCAGTCTACAGGGGGCGTCTTTAACTGAAGCTTTCTTT

v_gene: TRBV25-1
len: 12
d_gene: NA
j_gene: TRBJ2-5
abundance: NA
CDR3aa: CASSFGQETQYF
CDR3nt: TGTGCCAGCAGTTTTGGGCAAGAGACCCAGTACTTC

v_gene: TRBV5-1
len: 12
d_gene: NA
j_gene: TRBJ2-3
abundance: NA
CDR3aa: CASSTGRDTQYF
CDR3nt: TGCGCCAGCAGCACCGGACGGGATACGCAGTATTTT

v_gene: TRBV7-6
len: 16
d_gene: TRBD2
j_gene: TRBJ2-3
abundance: NA
CDR3aa: CASSFRGRIGTDTQYF
CDR3nt: TGTGCCAGCAGCTTTCGCGGGAGGATCGGCACAGATACGCAGTATTTT

v_gene: TRBV6-1
len: 15
d_gene: TRBD2
j_gene: TRBJ2-2
abundance: NA
CDR3aa: CASSELAGGPGELFF
CDR3nt: TGTGCCAGCAGTGAACTAGCGGGGGGGCCCGGGGAGCTGTTTTTT

v_gene: TRBV5-4
len: 15
d_gene: TRBD1
j_gene: TRBJ1-3
abundance: few
CDR3aa: CASSILGQGADTIYF
CDR3nt: TGTGCCAGCAGCATCTTGGGACAGGGGGCAGACACCATATATTTT

v_gene: TRBV30
len: 11
d_gene: NA
j_gene: TRBJ2-7
abundance: NA
CDR3aa: CAWSHSYEQYF
CDR3nt: TGTGCCTGGAGCCACTCCTACGAGCAGTACTTC

v_gene: TRBV2
len: 15
d_gene: TRBD1
j_gene: TRBJ1-6
abundance: NA
CDR3aa: CASSVEGGASSPLHF
CDR3nt: TGTGCCAGCAGTGTTGAAGGGGGCGCTTCGTCACCCCTCCACTTT

v_gene: TRBV19
len: 17
d_gene: NA
j_gene: TRBJ2-7
abundance: NA
CDR3aa: CASSIGYGQGGSDEQYF
CDR3nt: TGTGCCAGTAGTATCGGTTACGGACAAGGAGGTTCCGACGAGCAGTACTTC

v_gene: TRBV5-6
len: 17
d_gene: TRBD2
j_gene: TRBJ2-2
abundance: NA
CDR3aa: CASSLALAGMVTGELFF
CDR3nt: TGTGCCAGCAGCTTGGCCTTAGCGGGAATGGTCACCGGGGAGCTGTTTTTT

v_gene: TRBV6-1
len: 14
d_gene: TRBD1
j_gene: TRBJ2-5
abundance: NA
CDR3aa: CASSELGTGETQYF
CDR3nt: TGTGCCAGCAGTGAACTGGGGACAGGGGAGACCCAGTACTTC

v_gene: TRBV18
len: 15
d_gene: TRBD1
j_gene: TRBJ1-3
abundance: NA
CDR3aa: CASSPRTGAGNTIYF
CDR3nt: TGTGCCAGCTCACCACGGACAGGGGCTGGAAACACCATATATTTT

v_gene: TRBV21-1
len: 16
d_gene: NA
j_gene: TRBJ2-2
abundance: NA
CDR3aa: CASTKDSMIIPGELFF
CDR3nt: TGTGCCAGCACCAAAGACTCTATGATTATCCCCGGGGAGCTGTTTTTT

v_gene: TRBV11-3
len: 14
d_gene: NA
j_gene: TRBJ2-4
abundance: NA
CDR3aa: CASSSSSYENIQYF
CDR3nt: TGTGCCAGCAGCTCGTCCTCCTACGAGAACATTCAGTACTTC

v_gene: TRBV7-9
len: 13
d_gene: NA
j_gene: TRBJ2-7
abundance: NA
CDR3aa: CATKGGDSYEQYF
CDR3nt: TGTGCCACCAAAGGGGGGGACTCCTACGAGCAGTACTTC

v_gene: TRBV20-1
len: 13
d_gene: NA
j_gene: TRBJ1-1
abundance: NA
CDR3aa: CSASEPGRGEAFF
CDR3nt: TGCAGTGCTAGTGAGCCCGGACGGGGTGAAGCTTTCTTT

v_gene: TRBV6-5
len: 14
d_gene: NA
j_gene: TRBJ2-3
abundance: NA
CDR3aa: CASSLGTYTDTQYF
CDR3nt: TGTGCCAGCAGCCTTGGGACCTACACAGATACGCAGTATTTT

v_gene: TRBV5-1
len: 14
d_gene: NA
j_gene: TRBJ1-2
abundance: NA
CDR3aa: CASSLGEVRNGYTF
CDR3nt: TGCGCCAGCAGCTTGGGGGAAGTGAGGAATGGCTACACCTTC

v_gene: TRBV3-1/TRBV3-2
len: 17
d_gene: NA
j_gene: TRBJ1-2
abundance: NA
CDR3aa: CASSQELGPRWSYGYTF
CDR3nt: TGTGCCAGCAGCCAAGAACTTGGACCGAGGTGGTCCTATGGCTACACCTTC

v_gene: TRBV2
len: 14
d_gene: NA
j_gene: TRBJ2-7
abundance: NA
CDR3aa: CASRGGDNSYEQYF
CDR3nt: TGTGCCAGCAGGGGGGGGGACAACTCCTACGAGCAGTACTTC

v_gene: TRBV6-6
len: 15
d_gene: NA
j_gene: TRBJ1-1
abundance: NA
CDR3aa: CASSYLVGGGTEAFF
CDR3nt: TGTGCCAGCAGTTACTTGGTGGGGGGCGGCACTGAAGCTTTCTTT

v_gene: TRBV18
len: 15
d_gene: NA
j_gene: TRBJ1-6
abundance: NA
CDR3aa: CASSQGTPENSPLHF
CDR3nt: TGTGCCAGCTCACAGGGGACTCCCGAAAATTCACCCCTCCACTTT

v_gene: TRBV18
len: 11
d_gene: NA
j_gene: TRBJ2-5
abundance: NA
CDR3aa: CASSPGETQYF
CDR3nt: TGTGCCAGCTCACCAGGAGAGACCCAGTACTTC

v_gene: TRBV28
len: 23
d_gene: NA
j_gene: TRBJ1-2
abundance: NA
CDR3aa: CASSLSWSPVVRGPSQDLYGYTF
CDR3nt: TGTGCCAGCAGTTTATCCTGGTCCCCGGTCGTCCGAGGACCGTCTCAAGATCTATATGGCTACACCTTC

v_gene: TRBV7-8
len: 15
d_gene: NA
j_gene: TRBJ2-1
abundance: NA
CDR3aa: CASSFSLEGYNEQFF
CDR3nt: TGTGCCAGCAGCTTCTCTTTGGAAGGCTACAATGAGCAGTTCTTC

v_gene: TRBV12-3/TRBV12-4
len: 13
d_gene: NA
j_gene: TRBJ1-3
abundance: NA
CDR3aa: CASSFSLGNTIYF
CDR3nt: TGTGCCAGCAGTTTTTCTTTGGGAAACACCATATATTTT

v_gene: TRBV27
len: 19
d_gene: TRBD2
j_gene: TRBJ2-7
abundance: few
CDR3aa: CASSLSGTGTSGSYYEQYF
CDR3nt: TGTGCCAGCAGTTTATCGGGGACTGGGACTAGCGGGAGTTACTACGAGCAGTACTTC

v_gene: TRBV7-2
len: 15
d_gene: TRBD2
j_gene: TRBJ2-7
abundance: NA
CDR3aa: CASSSNPGLAGTQEF
CDR3nt: TGTGCCAGCAGCTCGAACCCGGGACTAGCGGGAACACAGGAGTTC

v_gene: TRBV27
len: 15
d_gene: NA
j_gene: TRBJ1-6
abundance: NA
CDR3aa: CASSRNRASNSPLHF
CDR3nt: TGTGCCAGCAGTAGAAACAGGGCTTCTAATTCACCCCTCCACTTT

v_gene: TRBV12-1
len: 15
d_gene: NA
j_gene: TRBJ1-4
abundance: NA
CDR3aa: CASSFNPGKDEKLFF
CDR3nt: TGTGCCAGCAGCTTTAATCCGGGAAAGGATGAAAAACTGTTTTTT

v_gene: TRBV25-1
len: 16
d_gene: NA
j_gene: TRBJ1-3
abundance: NA
CDR3aa: CASSEYSLAAGNTIYF
CDR3nt: TGTGCCAGCAGTGAATATAGTCTCGCGGCCGGGAACACCATATATTTT

v_gene: TRBV6-5
len: 11
d_gene: NA
j_gene: TRBJ2-2
abundance: NA
CDR3aa: CASTKEGELFF
CDR3nt: TGTGCCAGCACCAAGGAGGGGGAGCTGTTTTTT

v_gene: TRBV18
len: 19
d_gene: TRBD2
j_gene: TRBJ2-2
abundance: NA
CDR3aa: CASSPRQLAGVGITGELFF
CDR3nt: TGTGCCAGCTCACCTCGGCAGCTAGCGGGAGTTGGGATCACCGGGGAGCTGTTTTTT

v_gene: TRBV11-3
len: 16
d_gene: NA
j_gene: TRBJ2-1
abundance: NA
CDR3aa: CASSLAGGGIYNEQFF
CDR3nt: TGTGCCAGCAGCTTGGCTGGAGGGGGGATTTACAATGAGCAGTTCTTC

v_gene: TRBV7-9
len: 14
d_gene: NA
j_gene: TRBJ1-2
abundance: few
CDR3aa: CASSLDHGSYGYTF
CDR3nt: TGTGCCAGCAGCTTAGATCATGGATCCTATGGCTACACCTTC

v_gene: TRBV6-4
len: 16
d_gene: TRBD2
j_gene: TRBJ2-6
abundance: few
CDR3aa: CASSENGGSGANVLTF
CDR3nt: TGTGCCAGCAGTGAAAACGGGGGGTCTGGGGCCAACGTCCTGACTTTC

v_gene: TRBV11-2
len: 14
d_gene: TRBD2
j_gene: TRBJ2-1
abundance: NA
CDR3aa: CASSLSGVYNEQFF
CDR3nt: TGTGCCAGCAGCCTTAGCGGGGTTTACAATGAGCAGTTCTTC

v_gene: TRBV5-8
len: 15
d_gene: NA
j_gene: TRBJ2-4
abundance: NA
CDR3aa: CASSFLLVLKNIQYF
CDR3nt: TGTGCCAGCAGCTTCCTTCTTGTCCTCAAAAACATTCAGTACTTC

v_gene: TRBV20-1
len: 11
d_gene: TRBD1
j_gene: TRBJ2-1
abundance: NA
CDR3aa: CSVQGYNEQFF
CDR3nt: TGCAGTGTACAGGGGTACAATGAGCAGTTCTTC

v_gene: TRBV5-1
len: 14
d_gene: NA
j_gene: TRBJ2-7
abundance: NA
CDR3aa: CASSLEPDSYEQYF
CDR3nt: TGCGCCAGCAGCTTGGAGCCAGACTCCTACGAGCAGTACTTC